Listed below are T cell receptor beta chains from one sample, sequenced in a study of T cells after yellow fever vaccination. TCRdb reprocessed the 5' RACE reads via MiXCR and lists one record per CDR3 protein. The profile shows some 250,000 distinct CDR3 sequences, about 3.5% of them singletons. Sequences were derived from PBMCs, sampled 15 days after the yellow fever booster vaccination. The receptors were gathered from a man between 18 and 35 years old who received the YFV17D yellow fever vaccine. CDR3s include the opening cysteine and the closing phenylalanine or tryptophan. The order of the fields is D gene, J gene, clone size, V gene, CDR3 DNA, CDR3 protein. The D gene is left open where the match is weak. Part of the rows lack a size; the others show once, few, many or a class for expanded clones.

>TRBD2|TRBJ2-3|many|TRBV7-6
TGTGCCAGCAGCTTAGCGAAGCGGGGGTCTTTCACAGATACGCAGTATTTT
CASSLAKRGSFTDTQYF
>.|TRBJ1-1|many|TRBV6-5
TGTGCCAGCAGTTACATCGATGGTGCGGCATCAAACACTGAAGCTTTCTTT
CASSYIDGAASNTEAFF
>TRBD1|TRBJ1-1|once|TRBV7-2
TGTGCCAGCAGCCGGGACAGGGGTCACACTGAAGCTTTCTTT
CASSRDRGHTEAFF
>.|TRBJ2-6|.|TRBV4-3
TGCGCCAGCAGCCAATCAGACAGGTCTGGGGCCAACGTCCTGACTTTC
CASSQSDRSGANVLTF
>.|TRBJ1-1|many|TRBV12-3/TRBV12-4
TGTGCCAGCAGTTTTTCCGGGGTAGGAACTGAAGCTTTCTTT
CASSFSGVGTEAFF
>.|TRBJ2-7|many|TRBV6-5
TGTGCCAGCTGGACTGTCTCCCTTGGCGAGCAGTACTTC
CASWTVSLGEQYF
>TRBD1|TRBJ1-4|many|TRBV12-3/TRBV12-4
TGTGCCAGCAGTTTTTCAGGGGGAAATGAAAAACTGTTTTTT
CASSFSGGNEKLFF
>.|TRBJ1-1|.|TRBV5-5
TGTGCCAGCAGCTTGGACGGCGACGTAAAAGCTTTCTTT
CASSLDGDVKAFF
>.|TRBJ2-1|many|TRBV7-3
TGTGCCAGCAGCCCCTTCGGGAGAGAGAATGAGCAGTTCTTC
CASSPFGRENEQFF
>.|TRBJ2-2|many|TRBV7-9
TGTGCCAGCAGCTTTCCGGGTGTCGACACCGGGGAGCTGTTTTTT
CASSFPGVDTGELFF
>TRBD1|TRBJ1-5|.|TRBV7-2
TGTGCCAGCAGCCTAGAGACAGGGGTGAACAATCAGCCCCAGCATTTT
CASSLETGVNNQPQHF
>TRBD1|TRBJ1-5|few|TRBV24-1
TGTGCCACCAGTGCACAGGGGGGGCACGGGGGGGGCTTTGATCAGCCCCAGCATTTT
CATSAQGGHGGGFDQPQHF
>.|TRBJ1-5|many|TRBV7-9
TGTGCCAGCAGCCGGCCCGGCCAGCCCCAGCATTTT
CASSRPGQPQHF
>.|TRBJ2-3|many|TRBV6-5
TGTGCCAGCAGTTACTCGGGAGATACGCAGTATTTT
CASSYSGDTQYF
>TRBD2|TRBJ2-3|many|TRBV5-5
TGTGCCAGCACGACCGGGACTAGCGGGGGGGTTGGAGATACGCAGTATTTT
CASTTGTSGGVGDTQYF
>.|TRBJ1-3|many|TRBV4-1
TGCGCCAGCAGCCAAGGTCCAGGGGCTGGAAACACCATATATTTT
CASSQGPGAGNTIYF
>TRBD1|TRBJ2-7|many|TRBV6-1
TGTGCCAGCAGTGCCCAACCCGGGACAGGAGATAATCTGTACTTC
CASSAQPGTGDNLYF
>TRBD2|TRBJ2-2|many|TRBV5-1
TGCGCCAGCAGCCTGACCCTAGCGGGGACGAACACCGGGGAGCTGTTTTTT
CASSLTLAGTNTGELFF
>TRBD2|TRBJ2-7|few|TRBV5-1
TGCGCCAGCAACCTCCGCCCTAGCGGGGGGTACGAGCAGTACTTC
CASNLRPSGGYEQYF
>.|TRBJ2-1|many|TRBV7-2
TGTGCCAGCAGAGAGATTCTAGCAGGGTCCTACAATGAGCAGTTCTTC
CASREILAGSYNEQFF
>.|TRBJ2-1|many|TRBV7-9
TGTGCCAGCAGCTCGCCTAAGGGTGGACATGAGCAGTTCTTC
CASSSPKGGHEQFF
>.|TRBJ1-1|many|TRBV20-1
TGCAGTGCTAGAGACTCCACGAGGGACACTGAAGCTTTCTTT
CSARDSTRDTEAFF
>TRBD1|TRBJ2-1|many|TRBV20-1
TGCAGTGGTTTTGCGAGGGACAGTTACAATGAGCAGTTCTTC
CSGFARDSYNEQFF
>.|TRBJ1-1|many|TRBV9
TGTGCCAGCAGCCCCGACGGGGACACTGAAGCTTTCTTT
CASSPDGDTEAFF
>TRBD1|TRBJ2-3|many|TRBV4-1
TGCGCCAGCAGCCAAGATGAAGACAGGGCAAGCACAGATACGCAGTATTTT
CASSQDEDRASTDTQYF
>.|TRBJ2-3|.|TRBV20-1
TGCAGTGCTACCCCAAATCCGGCAGATACGCAGTATTTT
CSATPNPADTQYF
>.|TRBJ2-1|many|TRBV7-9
TGTGCCAGCAGCCCGACCGTTGCAGAACTTAACAATGAGCAGTTCTTC
CASSPTVAELNNEQFF
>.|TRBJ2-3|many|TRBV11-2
TGTGCCAGCAGTCGCATGGCGGGGTGGGCAGATACGCAGTATTTT
CASSRMAGWADTQYF
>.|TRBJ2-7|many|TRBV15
TGTGCCACCAGCAGAGCGGCAGGTTCCTACGAGCAGTACTTC
CATSRAAGSYEQYF